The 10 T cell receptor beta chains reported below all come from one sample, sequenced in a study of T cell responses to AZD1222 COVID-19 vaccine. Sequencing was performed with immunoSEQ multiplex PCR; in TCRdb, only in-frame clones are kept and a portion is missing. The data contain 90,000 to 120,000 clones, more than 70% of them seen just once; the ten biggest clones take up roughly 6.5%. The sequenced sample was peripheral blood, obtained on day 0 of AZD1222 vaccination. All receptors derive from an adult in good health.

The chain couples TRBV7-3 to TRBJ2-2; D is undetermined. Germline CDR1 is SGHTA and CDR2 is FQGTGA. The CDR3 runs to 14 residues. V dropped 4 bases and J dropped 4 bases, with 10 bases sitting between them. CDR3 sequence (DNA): TGTGCCAGCAGCTCAGACTGGGGCACCGGGGAGCTGTTTTTT. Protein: CASSSDWGTGELFF.

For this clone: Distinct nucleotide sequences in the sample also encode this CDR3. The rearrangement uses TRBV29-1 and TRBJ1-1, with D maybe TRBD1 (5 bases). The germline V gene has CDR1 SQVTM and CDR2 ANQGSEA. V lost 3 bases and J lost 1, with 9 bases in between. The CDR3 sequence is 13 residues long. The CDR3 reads CSVDGQTNTEAFF. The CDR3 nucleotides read TGCAGCGTTGATGGACAAACGAACACTGAAGCTTTCTTT.

CDR3 bases: TGCAGTGCTAGTGGGACACCTAGCAATCAGCCCCAGCATTTT. It specifies CSASGTPSNQPQHF. This rearrangement joins TRBV20-1 to TRBJ1-5; a weak D match, TRBD1 (6 bases). The CDR3 spans 14 residues. V was clipped by 3 bases and J by 0 bases, with 9 bases between them. Germline loops: CDR1 DFQATT, CDR2 SNEGSKA (reference sequence).

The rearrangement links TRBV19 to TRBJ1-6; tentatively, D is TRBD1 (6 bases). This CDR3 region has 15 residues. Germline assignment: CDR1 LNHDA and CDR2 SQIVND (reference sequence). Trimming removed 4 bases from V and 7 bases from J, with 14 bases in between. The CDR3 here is CASSTGAVWNSPLHF. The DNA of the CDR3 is TGTGCCAGTAGTACGGGGGCGGTTTGGAATTCACCCCTCCACTTT. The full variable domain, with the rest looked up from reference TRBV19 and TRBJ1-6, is DGGITQSPKYLFRKEGQNVTLSCEQNLNHDAMYWYRQDPGQGLRLIYYSQIVNDFQKGDIAEGYSVSREKKESFPLTVTSAQKNPTAFYLCASSTGAVWNSPLHFGNGTRLTVT.

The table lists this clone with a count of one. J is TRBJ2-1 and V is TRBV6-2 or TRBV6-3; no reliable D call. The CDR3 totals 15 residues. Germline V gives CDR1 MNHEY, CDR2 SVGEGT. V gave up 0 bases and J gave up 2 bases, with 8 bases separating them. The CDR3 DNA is TGTGCCAGCAGTTACTCGAACTTACCCTACAATGAGCAGTTCTTC. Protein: CASSYSNLPYNEQFF.

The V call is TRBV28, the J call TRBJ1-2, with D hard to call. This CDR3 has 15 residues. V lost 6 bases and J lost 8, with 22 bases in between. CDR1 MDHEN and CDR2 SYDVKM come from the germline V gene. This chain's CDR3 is CASSSLYRGWGGYTF. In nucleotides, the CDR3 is TGTGCCAGCAGCTCACTCTATCGGGGTTGGGGAGGCTACACCTTC.

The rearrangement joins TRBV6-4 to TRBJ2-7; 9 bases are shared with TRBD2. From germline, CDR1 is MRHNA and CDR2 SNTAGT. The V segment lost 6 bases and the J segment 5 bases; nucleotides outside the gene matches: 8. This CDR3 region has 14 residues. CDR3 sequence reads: CASSWLAGKDEQYF. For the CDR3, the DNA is TGTGCCAGCAGCTGGCTAGCGGGAAAGGACGAGCAGTACTTC.

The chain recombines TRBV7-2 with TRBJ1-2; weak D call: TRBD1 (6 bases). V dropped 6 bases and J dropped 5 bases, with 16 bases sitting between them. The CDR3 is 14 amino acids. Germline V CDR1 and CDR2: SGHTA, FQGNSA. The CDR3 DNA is TGTGCCAGCAGTATACAGGGTGCAGTGTATGGCTACACCTTC. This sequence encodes CASSIQGAVYGYTF.

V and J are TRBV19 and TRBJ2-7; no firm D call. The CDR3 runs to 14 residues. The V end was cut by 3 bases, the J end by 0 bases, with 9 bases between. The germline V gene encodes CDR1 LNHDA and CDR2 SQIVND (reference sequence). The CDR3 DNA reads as TGTGCCAGTAGTATTCCTGGATTCTCCTACGAGCAGTACTTC. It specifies CASSIPGFSYEQYF.

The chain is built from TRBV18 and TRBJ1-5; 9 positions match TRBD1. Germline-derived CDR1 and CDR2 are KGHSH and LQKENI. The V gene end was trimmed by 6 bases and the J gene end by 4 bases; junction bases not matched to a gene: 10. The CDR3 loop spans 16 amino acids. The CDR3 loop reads CASSQRDRGGNQPQHF. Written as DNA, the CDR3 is TGTGCCAGCTCGCAGAGAGACAGGGGGGGGAATCAGCCCCAGCATTTT. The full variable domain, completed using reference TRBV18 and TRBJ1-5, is NAGVMQNPRHLVRRRGQEARLRCSPMKGHSHVYWYRQLPEEGLKFMVYLQKENIIDESGMPKERFSAEFPKEGPSILRIQQVVRGDSAAYFCASSQRDRGGNQPQHFGDGTRLSIL.